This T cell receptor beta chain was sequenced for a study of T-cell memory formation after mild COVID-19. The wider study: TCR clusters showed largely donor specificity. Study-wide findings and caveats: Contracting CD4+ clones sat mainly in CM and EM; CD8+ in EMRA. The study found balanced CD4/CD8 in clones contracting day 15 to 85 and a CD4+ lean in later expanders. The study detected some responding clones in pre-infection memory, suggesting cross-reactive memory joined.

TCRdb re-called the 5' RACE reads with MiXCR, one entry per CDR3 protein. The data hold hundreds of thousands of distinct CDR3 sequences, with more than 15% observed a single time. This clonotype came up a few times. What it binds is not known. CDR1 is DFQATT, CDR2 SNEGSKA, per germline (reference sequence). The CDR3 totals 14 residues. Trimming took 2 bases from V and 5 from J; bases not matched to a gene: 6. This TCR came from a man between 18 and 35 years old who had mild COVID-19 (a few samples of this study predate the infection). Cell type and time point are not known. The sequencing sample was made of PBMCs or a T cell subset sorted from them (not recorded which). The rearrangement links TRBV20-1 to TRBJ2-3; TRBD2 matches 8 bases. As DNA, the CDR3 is TGCAGTGCTAGACGGCGGGGGGCTATAGATACGCAGTATTTT. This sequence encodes CSARRRGAIDTQYF.